This T cell receptor beta chain originates from a study of cytomegalovirus exposure and HLA in healthy donors. The CDR3 covers 16 residues. Germline V lookup: CDR1 SGHAT, CDR2 FQNNGV. Unmatched junction bases numbered 11, after V lost 5 bases and J lost 7 bases. PCR amplification relied on 60 Vbeta primers (plus 13 Jbeta primers). As originally analysed: A follow-up analysis tallied 73 million or so unique TCR beta chains, roughly 11 million shared. Some clones are missing from TCRdb's copy, which holds only in-frame ones; the method was immunoSEQ multiplex PCR. V, J and clone size are taken as reported in that table, and D and trimming were inferred from the DNA itself. The table has around 200,000 clones, 65% to 90% seen once; the top ten hold about 2.5%. Findings and limits, study-wide: While the bulk of TCR sequences proved rare, some public TCRs turned up in many donors.

About this clone itself: Antigen specificity is unknown.

Source material: PBMCs. The sequence was obtained from a woman between 45 and 60 years old in good health and CMV-seronegative. This chain joins TRBV11-2 and TRBJ2-3, with 11 bases fitting TRBD2. This CDR3 reads CASSLLAGGPSYTQYF. CDR3 DNA: TGTGCCAGCAGCCTTTTAGCGGGAGGGCCAAGTTATACGCAGTATTTT.